This T cell receptor (beta chain) comes out of a study of blood T cell repertoires in COVID-19. Study details: PBMCs, B-cell-depleted T cells, or T cells were the source of the cDNA or gDNA that made up the material.

The repertoire was sequenced with immunoSEQ multiplex PCR; TCRdb's copy has only in-frame clones and lacks some. The sample includes just under 65,000 clones, around 82% seen only once; the top ten take 13% to 15%. The CDR3 length is 12 residues. Deletions cut 4 bases from V and 2 bases from J, with 9 bases between. Germline V gene data show CDR1 as SQVTM and CDR2 as ANQGSEA. The sample taken for sequencing was peripheral blood. The sequence was obtained from a man aged 55 to 70 with COVID-19, enrolled during active disease. The chain carries TRBV29-1 and TRBJ2-7, with D possibly matching TRBD2 (6 bases). The CDR3 loop is CSVVGGPYEQYF. In nucleotides, the CDR3 is TGCAGCGTTGTGGGGGGTCCCTACGAGCAGTACTTC.